Following are 5 T cell receptor beta chains from one sample sequenced in a study of blood T cell repertoires in COVID-19. Data came from immunoSEQ multiplex PCR; TCRdb stores just in-frame clones and leaves some out. The data hold about 320,000 clones, with 85% observed a single time. The sample was PBMCs or T cells enriched from blood (not recorded which). The source of these receptors is a woman aged 25 to 39 who had been exposed to COVID-19.

This chain uses TRBV2 with TRBJ1-2; 7 bases agree with TRBD1. This CDR3 comprises 14 residues. Trimming at V came to 5 bases and at J to 4 bases, leaving 7 bases not matched to a gene. Germline assignment: CDR1 SNHLY and CDR2 FYNNEI. CDR3 amino acids: CASSPRGSSYGYTF. CDR3 DNA sequence: TGTGCCAGCAGTCCCAGGGGGTCAAGCTATGGCTACACCTTC.

This clone was recorded once. The V call is TRBV5-6, the J call TRBJ1-3; TRBD1 agrees at 11 bases. The CDR3 extends over 14 amino acids. The J segment lost 7 bases and the V segment lost 4 bases, leaving 4 bases of the junction unmatched. Germline CDR1 reads SGHDT; CDR2 reads YYEEEE. Here the CDR3 DNA reads TGTGCCAGCAGCGGCCGGGACAGGGGGAACACCATATATTTT. Its protein is CASSGRDRGNTIYF.

This clone was seen a handful of times. This sequence joins TRBV18 and TRBJ1-5, with a weak D call TRBD1 (6 bases). This CDR3 spans 15 amino acids. The V gene's germline CDR1 is KGHSH and CDR2 LQKENI. V lost 2 bases and J lost 5, with 13 bases in between. The CDR3: CASSPSLAGDQPQHF. Written as DNA, the CDR3 is TGTGCCAGCTCACCATCCTTGGCAGGGGATCAGCCCCAGCATTTT.

The V and J genes are TRBV6-1 and TRBJ2-7; D unresolved. Trimming stripped 0 bases from V and 6 bases from J, with 9 bases between. This CDR3 contains 13 residues. Germline V gene sequence: CDR1 MNHNS, CDR2 SASEGT. The CDR3 DNA is TGTGCCAGCAGTGAAGCGGGCCGCATCGAGCAGTACTTC. This translates into CASSEAGRIEQYF.

The chain carries TRBV29-1 and TRBJ2-5; TRBD2 is a possible D gene (7 bases). There are 13 residues in the CDR3. Trimming cost V 3 bases and J 4 bases, with 12 bases left between them. CDR1 SQVTM and CDR2 ANQGSEA come from the germline V gene. The CDR3 DNA follows: TGCAGCGTTGACGGAGGGGGGGGAGAGACCCAGTACTTC. The encoded protein is CSVDGGGGETQYF.